The 23 T cell receptor beta chains presented below share a single source sample, sequenced in a study of T cell responses to AZD1222 COVID-19 vaccine. Using immunoSEQ multiplex PCR, the repertoire was profiled, and TCRdb retains in-frame clones only, with some absent. The sample has about 93,000 clones, around 89% seen once. This material consisted of peripheral blood, taken 28 days after the second AZD1222 dose. Source of these receptors: an adult who received the AZD1222 COVID-19 vaccine.

The J gene is TRBJ2-4, the V gene TRBV21-1. TRBV21-1 is a known pseudogene. The CDR3 is 13 amino acids. CDR3 in amino acids: CASLGLAKNIQYF. The CDR3 bases are TGTGCCAGCCTTGGTTTAGCCAAAAACATTCAGTACTTC.

The chain combines TRBV15 with TRBJ1-1, with D unclear. Trimming took 3 bases from V and 10 from J, leaving 15 bases between them. Germline lookup yields CDR1 LNHNV and CDR2 YYDKDF (reference sequence). This CDR3 spans 13 amino acids. This CDR3 is CATSRSPDSGAFF. In nucleotides, the CDR3 is TGTGCCACCAGCAGGTCTCCGGATTCCGGAGCTTTCTTT.

Regarding this clone: The same CDR3 arises from other DNA sequences in this sample as well. V and J are TRBV6-4 and TRBJ2-1, with TRBD2 identical over 10 bases. The CDR3 has 15 amino acids. V was clipped by 0 bases and J by 6 bases; unmatched bases: 2. Germline CDR1 reads MRHNA; CDR2 reads SNTAGT. The chain's CDR3 is CASSDSSGGANEQFF. CDR3 coding DNA: TGTGCCAGCAGTGACTCGAGCGGGGGGGCCAATGAGCAGTTCTTC.

The table lists this clone with a few counts. The chain carries TRBV6-5 and TRBJ1-6; no clear D gene. The CDR3 is 13 residues long. Per germline, CDR1 MNHEY and CDR2 SVGAGI. With 0 bases removed from V and 11 bases from J, the gap between germline ends came to 8 bases. The DNA for the CDR3 is TGTGCCAGCAGTTACTCTAGGGTTACACCCCTCCACTTT. This sequence encodes CASSYSRVTPLHF.

This clone was observed a few times. The chain links TRBV18 to TRBJ1-1; D not resolved. The CDR3 runs to 13 residues. Per germline, CDR1 KGHSH and CDR2 LQKENI. The germline V and J ends were trimmed by 0 bases and 0 bases, with 2 bases remaining between them. CDR3 loop: CASSPPVNTEAFF. The CDR3 DNA is TGTGCCAGCTCACCACCGGTGAACACTGAAGCTTTCTTT.

The chain couples TRBV5-4 to TRBJ2-2, with D possibly being TRBD1 (5 bases). The V and J ends lost 3 bases and 7 bases respectively, with 10 bases between them. Germline V CDR1 and CDR2: SGHNT, YYREEE (reference sequence). This CDR3 comprises 13 residues. In DNA, the CDR3 is TGTGCCAGCAGCTCGACAGAGAACGGGGAGCTGTTTTTT. Translating it yields CASSSTENGELFF.

This chain connects TRBV12-3 or TRBV12-4 to TRBJ2-1; 10 bases line up with TRBD2. CDR3 length: 12 amino acids. CDR3 nucleotides: TGTGTTACCGGGACTAGCGTTTATGAGCAGTTCTTC. This codes for CVTGTSVYEQFF.

The CDR3 nucleotides read TGCGCCAGCAGCTACGGACAGGCGAACACTGAAGCTTTCTTT. As protein: CASSYGQANTEAFF. J is TRBJ1-1 and V is TRBV5-1; 7 bases agree with TRBD1. Germline V CDR1 and CDR2: SGHRS, YFSETQ. V lost 3 bases and J lost 1; bases outside the gene matches: 3. The CDR3 length is 14 residues.

The V call is TRBV7-2, the J call TRBJ1-6, with 7 bases fitting TRBD1. Per germline, CDR1 SGHTA and CDR2 FQGNSA. CDR3 length equals 15 residues. V shed 2 bases and J 6 bases; nucleotides not matched to a gene: 4. The CDR3 nucleotides are TGTGCCAGCAGCTTATGGGGGGACAGTAATTCACCCCTCCACTTT. This codes for CASSLWGDSNSPLHF.

This sequence joins TRBV19 and TRBJ2-3, with TRBD2 matching 14 bases. This CDR3 is 20 amino acids long. Germline loops: CDR1 LNHDA, CDR2 SQIVND (reference sequence). Trimming took 4 bases from V and 6 from J; bases not matched to a gene: 18. CDR3 nucleotide sequence: TGTGCCAGTAGTACGATAAGACGCGGACTAGCGGGAGGCTTCGTGGATACGCAGTATTTT. Protein sequence: CASSTIRRGLAGGFVDTQYF.

V usage is TRBV18 and J usage is TRBJ1-1; D is perhaps TRBD1 (6 bases). CDR1 is KGHSH and CDR2 is LQKENI in the germline V gene. Trimming removed 1 base at V and 1 base at J, with 13 bases between. The CDR3 has 16 amino acids. This chain's CDR3 is CASSPLATGTNTEAFF. The CDR3 DNA follows: TGTGCCAGCTCACCACTTGCGACAGGTACGAACACTGAAGCTTTCTTT.

V gene TRBV9 combines with J gene TRBJ1-1; D unclear. Germline V gives CDR1 SGDLS, CDR2 YYNGEE. This CDR3 has 13 residues. V was cut by 4 bases and J by 2 bases, with 9 bases left in between. Written as DNA, the CDR3 is TGTGCCAGCAGCTTCGACACCAACACTGAAGCTTTCTTT. It translates to CASSFDTNTEAFF.

With regard to this clone: The same CDR3 also results from other DNA sequences found in this sample. The chain employs TRBV9 and TRBJ1-4; unclear D gene. Germline CDR1 SGDLS, CDR2 YYNGEE. This CDR3 is 17 amino acids long. The germline V and J ends were trimmed by 3 bases and 0 bases, with 15 bases remaining between them. CDR3 nucleotide sequence: TGTGCCAGCAGCGCGGAACAGAGCCTGCCAACTAATGAAAAACTGTTTTTT. It yields the protein CASSAEQSLPTNEKLFF. The full variable domain, completed using reference TRBV9 and TRBJ1-4, is DSGVTQTPKHLITATGQRVTLRCSPRSGDLSVYWYQQSLDQGLQFLIQYYNGEERAKGNILERFSAQQFPDLHSELNLSSLELGDSALYFCASSAEQSLPTNEKLFFGSGTQLSVL.

Details on this clone: Other DNA sequences of this sample code for an identical CDR3. The V gene is TRBV18, the J gene TRBJ1-1; no clear D. The CDR3 is 14 residues long. The germline CDR1 and CDR2 sequences are KGHSH and LQKENI. Trimming left V 6 bases short and J 1 base short, with 12 bases between. CDR3 sequence reads: CASSLEGKNTEAFF. The DNA of the CDR3 is TGTGCCAGCTCCCTCGAAGGGAAGAACACTGAAGCTTTCTTT.

The V call is TRBV7-2, the J call TRBJ2-1; unclear D gene. There are 13 residues in the CDR3. Germline CDR1 and CDR2: SGHTA and FQGNSA. V lost 5 bases to trimming and J lost 10 bases, with 15 bases between them. The CDR3 reads CASSPQPRREQFF. As DNA, the CDR3 is TGTGCCAGCAGCCCTCAACCCCGTCGGGAGCAGTTCTTC. The whole variable domain, filled in from reference TRBV7-2 and TRBJ2-1, reads GAGVSQSPSNKVTEKGKDVELRCDPISGHTALYWYRQSLGQGLEFLIYFQGNSAPDKSGLPSDRFSAERTGGSVSTLTIQRTQQEDSAVYLCASSPQPRREQFFGPGTRLTVL.

The chain combines TRBV9 with TRBJ1-3, with D perhaps matching TRBD1 (5 bases). CDR1 and CDR2 from the germline V gene are SGDLS and YYNGEE. The V end lost 5 bases, the J end lost 0 bases, and 12 bases lay between the germline ends. The CDR3 is 15 amino acids. The CDR3 is CASSLGGSSGNTIYF. The CDR3 DNA sequence: TGTGCCAGCAGTCTGGGGGGGTCCTCTGGAAACACCATATATTTT. Drawing the rest from reference TRBV9 and TRBJ1-3, the complete variable domain is DSGVTQTPKHLITATGQRVTLRCSPRSGDLSVYWYQQSLDQGLQFLIQYYNGEERAKGNILERFSAQQFPDLHSELNLSSLELGDSALYFCASSLGGSSGNTIYFGEGSWLTVV.

The chain couples TRBV11-2 to TRBJ1-3; D unclear. Germline CDR1 reads SGHAT; CDR2 reads FQNNGV. This CDR3 has 16 residues. V was pared by 0 bases and J by 0 bases, with 9 bases between. The DNA of the CDR3 is TGTGCCAGCAGCTTAGATCCCCAGAGCTCTGGAAACACCATATATTTT. Protein sequence: CASSLDPQSSGNTIYF.

The rearrangement uses TRBV5-1 and TRBJ2-1, with TRBD2 matching 7 bases. The V gene end was trimmed by 3 bases and the J gene end by 9 bases; junction bases not matched to a gene: 6. The CDR3 covers 13 residues. Per germline, CDR1 SGHRS and CDR2 YFSETQ. As DNA, the CDR3 is TGCGCCAGCAGCTACGGGACTACAAGTGAGCAGTTCTTC. Translated, it gives CASSYGTTSEQFF.

V gene TRBV4-3 combines with J gene TRBJ1-1, with TRBD1 as a possible D gene (5 bases). The CDR3 has 15 amino acids. Per the germline V gene, CDR1 is LGHNA and CDR2 is YSLEER. Trimming shortened V by 8 bases and J by 0 bases, and 16 bases separated the two germline ends. This CDR3 reads CASRRDPLLNTEAFF. The CDR3 nucleotides are TGCGCCAGCCGACGGGACCCGCTTCTGAACACTGAAGCTTTCTTT.

The chain links TRBV6-2 or TRBV6-3 to TRBJ1-2, with D uncertain. The ends were cut back, 0 bases at V and 5 bases at J, with 4 bases in the middle. The germline V gene has CDR1 MNHEY and CDR2 SVGEGT. The CDR3 runs 12 residues. CDR3 residues: CASSYSEYGYTF. The CDR3 nucleotides read TGTGCCAGCAGTTACTCGGAGTATGGCTACACCTTC.

The chain uses TRBV7-2 and TRBJ2-1; D might be TRBD2 (5 bases). CDR1 is SGHTA and CDR2 is FQGNSA in the germline V gene. V lost 5 bases to trimming and J lost 4 bases, with 9 bases between them. The CDR3 contains 13 residues. The CDR3 sequence: CASSTRGYNEQFF. As DNA, the CDR3 is TGTGCCAGCAGCACTAGAGGGTACAATGAGCAGTTCTTC.

The table lists this clone with a count of one. The V call is TRBV7-3, the J call TRBJ2-6, with 8 bases aligning to TRBD1. The CDR3 totals 18 residues. The ends lost 1 base at V and 2 bases at J; junction bases unmatched: 7. Germline CDR1 reads SGHTA; CDR2 reads FQGTGA. This CDR3 is CASSLMGAGGAGANVLTF. CDR3 bases: TGTGCCAGCAGCTTAATGGGAGCAGGGGGCGCTGGGGCCAACGTCCTGACTTTC.

V usage is TRBV5-8 and J usage is TRBJ2-3, with D maybe TRBD2 (6 bases). The V gene lost 2 bases and the J gene lost 1 base, with 11 bases spanning the gap. The V gene's germline CDR1 is SGHTS and CDR2 YDEGEE. CDR3 size: 15 residues. CDR3 DNA sequence: TGTGCCAGCAGCTTTAGTTTAGCGGGCACAGATACGCAGTATTTT. Amino acid sequence: CASSFSLAGTDTQYF.